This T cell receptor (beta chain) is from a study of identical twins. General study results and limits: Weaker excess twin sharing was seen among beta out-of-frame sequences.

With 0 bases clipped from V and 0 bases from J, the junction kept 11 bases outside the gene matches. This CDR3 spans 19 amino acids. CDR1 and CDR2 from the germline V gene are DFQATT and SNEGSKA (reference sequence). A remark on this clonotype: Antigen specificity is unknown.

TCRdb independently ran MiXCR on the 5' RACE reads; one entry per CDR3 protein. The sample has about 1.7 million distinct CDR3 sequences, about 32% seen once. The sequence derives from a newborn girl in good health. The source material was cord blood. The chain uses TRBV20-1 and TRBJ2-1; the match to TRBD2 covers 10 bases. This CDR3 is CSARDPGLAFSSSYNEQFF. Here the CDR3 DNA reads TGCAGTGCTAGAGATCCGGGACTAGCGTTCTCTAGCTCCTACAATGAGCAGTTCTTC.